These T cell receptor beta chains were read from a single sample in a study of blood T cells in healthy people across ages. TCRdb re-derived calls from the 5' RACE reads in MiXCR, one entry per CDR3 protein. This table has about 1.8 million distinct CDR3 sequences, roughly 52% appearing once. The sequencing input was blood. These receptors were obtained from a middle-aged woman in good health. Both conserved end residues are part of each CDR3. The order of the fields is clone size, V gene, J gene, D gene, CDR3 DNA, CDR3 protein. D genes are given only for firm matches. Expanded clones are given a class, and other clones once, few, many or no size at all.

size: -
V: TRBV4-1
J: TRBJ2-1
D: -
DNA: TGCGCCAGCAGCCAAGATTTAGGTAGCTTGGCCAATGAGCAGTTCTTC
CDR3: CASSQDLGSLANEQFF

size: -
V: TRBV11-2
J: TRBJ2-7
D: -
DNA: TGTGCCGGCAGGCTCTCTGCGGCTCCCTACAATGAGCAGTACTTC
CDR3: CAGRLSAAPYNEQYF

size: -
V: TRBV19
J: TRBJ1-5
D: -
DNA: TGTGCCAGTAGGTCTTGGGAGGGCGCGGGCTTGCAGCCCCAGCATTTT
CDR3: CASRSWEGAGLQPQHF

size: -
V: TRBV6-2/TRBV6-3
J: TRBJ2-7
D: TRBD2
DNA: TGTGCCAGCAGTTACTCGATCCCCAGTGGACTAGAATACGAGCAGTACTTC
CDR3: CASSYSIPSGLEYEQYF

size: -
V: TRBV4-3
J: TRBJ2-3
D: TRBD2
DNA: TGCGCCAGTTCGGGACTAGCGGGGATCACAGATACGCAGTATTTT
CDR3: CASSGLAGITDTQYF

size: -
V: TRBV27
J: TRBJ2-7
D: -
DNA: TGTGCCAGCAGTTTACAGCAACGATCCTACGAGCAGTACTTC
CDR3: CASSLQQRSYEQYF

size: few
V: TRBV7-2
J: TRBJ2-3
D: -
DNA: TGTGCCAGCAGCTCCTCCCGGACTAGCACAGATACGCAGTATTTT
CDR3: CASSSSRTSTDTQYF

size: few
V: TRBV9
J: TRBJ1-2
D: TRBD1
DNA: TGTGCCAGCAGCGTAGTAGGACAGGCTAACTATGGCTACACCTTC
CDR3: CASSVVGQANYGYTF

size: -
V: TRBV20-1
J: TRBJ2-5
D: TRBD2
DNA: TGCAGTGCTAGCAAACTAGCGGGGGGGCAGTCGTACTTC
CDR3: CSASKLAGGQSYF

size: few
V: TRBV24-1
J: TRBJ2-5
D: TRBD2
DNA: TGTGCCACCAGTGCTGTCCGGGGGGGGACAGAGACCCAGTACTTC
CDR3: CATSAVRGGTETQYF

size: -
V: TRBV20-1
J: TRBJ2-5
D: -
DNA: TGCAGTGCTAGAGATGGGGCGGGGTGGGAGACCCAGTACTTC
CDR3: CSARDGAGWETQYF

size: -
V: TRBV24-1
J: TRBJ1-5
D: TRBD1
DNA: TGTGCCACCAGTGACGGACAGGGGTTGTTAAGCAATCAGCCCCAGCATTTT
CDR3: CATSDGQGLLSNQPQHF

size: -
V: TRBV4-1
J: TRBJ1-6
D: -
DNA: TGCGCCAGCAGCCAAGTACCACTGAGATCCCTTAATTCACCCCTCCACTTT
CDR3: CASSQVPLRSLNSPLHF

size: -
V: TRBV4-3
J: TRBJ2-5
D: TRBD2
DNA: TGCGCCAGCAGCCAAGGACTAGCGGGGGGCGGGGCACAAGAGACCCAGTACTTC
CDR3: CASSQGLAGGGAQETQYF

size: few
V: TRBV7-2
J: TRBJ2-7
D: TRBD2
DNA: TGTGCCAGCAGCTTAGTAGGACTAGCGGGGGGACCCAATGAGCAGTACTTC
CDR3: CASSLVGLAGGPNEQYF

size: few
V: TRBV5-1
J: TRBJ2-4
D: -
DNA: TGCGCCAGCAGCTTGTCGCTGTCGACCACCGGGGCCAAAAACATTCAGTACTTC
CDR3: CASSLSLSTTGAKNIQYF

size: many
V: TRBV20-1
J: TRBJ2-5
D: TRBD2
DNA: TGCAGTGCTTCGAGCGGGGGGACTGGAGAGACCCAGTACTTC
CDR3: CSASSGGTGETQYF

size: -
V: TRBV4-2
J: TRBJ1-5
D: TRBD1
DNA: TGTGCCAGCAGCCAAGATGGAAACAGGGGTGTTTCTCAGCCCCAGCATTTT
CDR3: CASSQDGNRGVSQPQHF

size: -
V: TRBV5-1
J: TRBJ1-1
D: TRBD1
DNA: TGCGCCAGCAGCTTCCTCGGGACAGGGTCTAGGACTGTAGCTTTCTTT
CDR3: CASSFLGTGSRTVAFF

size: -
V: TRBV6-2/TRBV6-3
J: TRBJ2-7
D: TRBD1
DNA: TGTGCCAGCAGTTCCATCCCGGGATGGACAGGGGGCCACGAGCAGTACTTC
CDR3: CASSSIPGWTGGHEQYF

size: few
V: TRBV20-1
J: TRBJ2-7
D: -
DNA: TGCAGAGTACAGGGGGGGGGAACGTACGAGCAGTACTTC
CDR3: CRVQGGGTYEQYF

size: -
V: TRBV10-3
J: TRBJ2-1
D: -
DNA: TGTGCCATCAGTGCCCTAGAAGATGAGCAGTTCTTC
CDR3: CAISALEDEQFF

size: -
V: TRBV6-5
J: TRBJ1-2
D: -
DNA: TGTGCCAGCAGTTACTCGGAAGGGTCTAACTATGGCTACACCTTC
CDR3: CASSYSEGSNYGYTF

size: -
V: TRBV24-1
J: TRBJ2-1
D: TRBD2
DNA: TGTGCCACCAGTGATGGGGGGGGCGGCGGGGGGGATCCCAACTCCTACAATGAGCAGTTCTTC
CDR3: CATSDGGGGGGDPNSYNEQFF

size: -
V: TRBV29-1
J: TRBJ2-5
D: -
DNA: TGCAGCGTTGACGCCAGTCAAGAGACCCAGTACTTC
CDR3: CSVDASQETQYF

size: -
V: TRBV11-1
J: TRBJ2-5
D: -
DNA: TGTGCCCGCAGCACCCAGAGTGGCGGGCAAGAGACCCAGTACTTC
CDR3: CARSTQSGGQETQYF

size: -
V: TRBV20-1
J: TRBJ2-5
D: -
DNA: TGCAGTGCTCCCCTTGGAGGTGGCGCTCTTGGTGGGCAGTACTTC
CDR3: CSAPLGGGALGGQYF

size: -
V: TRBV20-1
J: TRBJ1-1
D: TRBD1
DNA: TGCAGTGCTGGAGGTCTGGGGAAGGGGGCTAAGGAAGCTTTCTTT
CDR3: CSAGGLGKGAKEAFF

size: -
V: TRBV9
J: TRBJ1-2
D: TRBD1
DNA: TGTGCCAGCAGCGAGGACAGGGGGCCCAATTATTATGGCTACACCTTC
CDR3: CASSEDRGPNYYGYTF

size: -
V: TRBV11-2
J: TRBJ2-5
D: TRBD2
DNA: TGTGCCAGCAGCTTCGGGGCTCGGGAGGAAGAGACCCAGTACTTC
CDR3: CASSFGAREEETQYF

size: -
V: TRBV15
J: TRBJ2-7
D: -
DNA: TGTGCCACCAGCAGAGACCGAACAGGGTTCGAGCAGTACTTC
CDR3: CATSRDRTGFEQYF

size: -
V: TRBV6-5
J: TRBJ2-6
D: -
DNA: TGTGCCAGCAGCAACAGGGTACCTGGGGCCAACGTCCTGACTTTC
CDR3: CASSNRVPGANVLTF

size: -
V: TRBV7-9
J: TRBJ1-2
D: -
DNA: TGTGCCAGCAGCTTAGGGACTTTAAGGGATGGTTACACCTTC
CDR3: CASSLGTLRDGYTF